This is a list of T cell receptor beta chains from one sample in a study of T cell changes during pregnancy in multiple sclerosis. Profiled with immunoSEQ multiplex PCR; TCRdb holds only in-frame clones, not every one. The sample has about 47,000 clones, approximately 90% seen once; the top ten hold 1.5% to 2%. The input for sequencing was peripheral blood, taken in the first trimester of pregnancy. All receptors come from a female donor with multiple sclerosis, enrolled in a pregnancy study. CDR3s leave out the opening cysteine and the closing phenylalanine or tryptophan.

V: TRBV10-2
J: TRBJ1-2
CDR3: ASSDISNYGYT

V: TRBV5-1
J: TRBJ1-4
CDR3: ASSSAETGFLEKLF

V: TRBV9
J: TRBJ2-5
CDR3: ASSQGQQETQY

V: TRBV2
J: TRBJ2-3
CDR3: ASSDGSGGTDTQY

V: TRBV5-1
J: TRBJ2-7
CDR3: ASSSPDSTYEQY

V: TRBV7-2
J: TRBJ1-4
CDR3: ASSYQRTANEKLF

V: TRBV19
J: TRBJ1-1
CDR3: ASRAGAGGNTEAF

V: TRBV9
J: TRBJ1-3
CDR3: ASSDRGPSGNTIY

V: TRBV7-3
J: TRBJ2-3
CDR3: ASSSGQPTDTQY

V: TRBV5-1
J: TRBJ2-3
CDR3: ASSSYPSGGARQY

V: TRBV28
J: TRBJ1-2
CDR3: ASTQWGEGYT

V: TRBV30
J: TRBJ2-5
CDR3: AWSAPTGDGTQY

V: TRBV9
J: TRBJ1-1
CDR3: ASSPRLGGWMYTEAF

V: TRBV5-4
J: TRBJ2-3
CDR3: ATGGVRGDTQY

V: TRBV4-3
J: TRBJ1-6
CDR3: ASSQVLLGQGNNSPLH

V: TRBV2
J: TRBJ1-1
CDR3: ASGAGTGVWNTEAF

V: TRBV5-1
J: TRBJ1-4
CDR3: ASSFLGTHNEKLF

V: TRBV30
J: TRBJ2-2
CDR3: AWNRGNTGELF

V: TRBV6-1
J: TRBJ2-7
CDR3: ASSKTETYEQY

V: TRBV6-5
J: TRBJ2-5
CDR3: ASSPSYQETQY

V: TRBV18
J: TRBJ2-1
CDR3: ASSHSGGSYNEQF

V: TRBV6-5
J: TRBJ1-2
CDR3: ASSPGTGWRGYT